Each of the 18 T cell receptor beta chains below was sequenced from the same sample in a study of post-analysis software for immune sequencing data. Study observations and caveats: Included in a set of a handful of TRBV segments more frequent in patients than controls were TRBV5-6, TRBV5-1 and TRBV20-1.

No antigens are known for them. Tagging with unique molecular identifiers was a feature of the TCR beta cDNA libraries. Via MiXCR, TCRdb re-called the PCR reads, giving one row per CDR3 protein. The table includes hundreds of thousands of distinct CDR3 sequences, 55% to 70% detected once. The sequenced sample was blood. These receptor sequences come from a girl aged 2 to 10 with multiple sclerosis.

The J gene is TRBJ2-7, the V gene TRBV11-2, with D unclear. CDR1 is SGHAT and CDR2 is FQNNGV in the germline V gene. V gave up 6 bases and J gave up 7 bases, with 13 bases separating them. CDR3 length: 12 residues. CDR3: CASRDARMEQYF. The CDR3 DNA follows: TGTGCCAGCAGAGACGCTAGAATGGAGCAGTACTTC.

This clonotype was found a few times. The genes are TRBV29-1 and TRBJ2-7, with 7 bases identical to TRBD1. This CDR3 is 13 amino acids long. Unmatched junction bases numbered 6, after V lost 5 bases and J lost 2 bases. Germline V gives CDR1 SQVTM, CDR2 ANQGSEA. CDR3: CSVFDRDPYEQYF. The CDR3 DNA is TGCAGCGTTTTCGACAGGGACCCCTACGAGCAGTACTTC.

The V gene is TRBV2, the J gene TRBJ2-1, with TRBD2 as a possible D gene (6 bases). CDR3 length: 19 amino acids. Germline assignment: CDR1 SNHLY and CDR2 FYNNEI. V was shortened by 0 bases and J by 6 bases, with 24 bases between the two germline ends. DNA for the CDR3: TGTGCCAGCAGTGAAGCGCTTCATAGACGGGAAGCGGGCCGCAATGAGCAGTTCTTC. It encodes CASSEALHRREAGRNEQFF.

This clonotype appeared a few times. The V and J genes are TRBV29-1 and TRBJ2-1; perhaps D is TRBD1 or TRBD2 (7 bases each). In germline, CDR1 is SQVTM, CDR2 ANQGSEA. Trimming took off 1 base at V and 4 bases at J, with 29 bases between the two ends. The CDR3 runs 20 residues. The CDR3 protein is CSVEGLVRDTAGGVYNEQFF. CDR3 in DNA: TGCAGCGTTGAAGGACTAGTTCGGGACACGGCAGGGGGGGTATACAATGAGCAGTTCTTC.

Note on this clonotype: At one boundary the junction diverges from the germline segment, which might be a read error. The rearrangement uses TRBV12-3 or TRBV12-4 and TRBJ2-3; TRBD2 matches 10 bases. The CDR3 loop spans 15 amino acids. CDR3 nucleotide sequence: TGTGCCAACAGTCCCGGGACTAGCGGCACAGATACGCAGTATTTT. Protein sequence: CANSPGTSGTDTQYF.

The chain uses TRBV5-1 and TRBJ2-7; D tentatively fits TRBD1 or TRBD2 (5 bases each). In germline, CDR1 is SGHRS, CDR2 YFSETQ. The CDR3 has 14 residues. The V end lost 3 bases, the J end lost 0 bases, and 10 bases lay between the germline ends. The CDR3 DNA reads as TGCGCCAGCAGCTCCGGGACGGACTCCTACGAGCAGTACTTC. Protein: CASSSGTDSYEQYF. The complete variable domain, with remaining parts taken from reference TRBV5-1 and TRBJ2-7, reads KAGVTQTPRYLIKTRGQQVTLSCSPISGHRSVSWYQQTPGQGLQFLFEYFSETQRNKGNFPGRFSGRQFSNSRSEMNVSTLELGDSALYLCASSSGTDSYEQYFGPGTRLTVT.

The chain links TRBV3-1 to TRBJ1-6, with D uncertain. CDR3 length: 15 amino acids. CDR1 is LGHDT and CDR2 is YNNKEL in the germline V gene (reference sequence). V was pared by 1 base and J by 3 bases, with 7 bases between. The CDR3 sequence is CASSQGQSYNSPLHF. The DNA of the CDR3 is TGTGCCAGCAGCCAAGGGCAGAGCTATAATTCACCCCTCCACTTT.

DNA of the CDR3: TGTGCCAGCAGCAGCCTTGGGGATCAGCCCCAGCATTTT. Protein sequence: CASSSLGDQPQHF. The rearrangement joins TRBV12-3 or TRBV12-4 to TRBJ1-5; D not resolved. This CDR3 region has 13 residues. The V end lost 6 bases, the J end lost 5 bases, and 11 bases lay between the germline ends.

The rearrangement joins TRBV2 to TRBJ2-3; D is undetermined. This CDR3 is built from 12 residues. Per the germline V gene, CDR1 is SNHLY and CDR2 is FYNNEI. V shed 7 bases and J shed 3 bases, with 8 bases lying between them. CDR3 region: CASKRETDTQYF. The CDR3 region has the DNA TGTGCCAGCAAAAGGGAAACAGATACGCAGTATTTT.

The CDR3 reads CASSSLGGSVTDTQYF. Here the CDR3 DNA reads TGCGCCAGCAGCTCGCTAGGGGGTTCAGTCACAGATACGCAGTATTTT. The V gene is TRBV5-1, the J gene TRBJ2-3; a possible D gene is TRBD1 (6 bases). The CDR3 has 16 amino acids. Looked up from germline, CDR1 is SGHRS and CDR2 is YFSETQ. V lost 3 bases to trimming and J lost 2 bases, with 16 bases between them.

This clonotype occurred a few times. This chain links TRBV6-6 with TRBJ2-4; tentatively, D is TRBD1 (6 bases). Trimming pared 6 bases from V and 5 bases from J, leaving 17 bases between. The CDR3 consists of 15 residues. The germline gives CDR1 MNHNY, CDR2 SVGAGI (reference sequence). DNA of the CDR3: TGTGCCAGCAGCCCAACAACAGGGTTGGAAAACATTCAGTACTTC. It yields the protein CASSPTTGLENIQYF.

The V call is TRBV4-2, the J call TRBJ1-2, with 8 bases that match TRBD1. Trimming at V came to 0 bases and at J to 4 bases, leaving 4 bases not matched to a gene. This CDR3 contains 15 residues. Germline lookup yields CDR1 LGHNA and CDR2 YNFKEQ. The CDR3 DNA is TGTGCCAGCAGCCAAGAACAGGGGGGATTCTATGGCTACACCTTC. It translates to CASSQEQGGFYGYTF.

A remark on this clonotype: The junction and the germline gene differ at one end; a read error may be behind it. This chain links TRBV5-5 with TRBJ2-6; 10 bases are a match to TRBD2. Germline lookup yields CDR1 SGHKS and CDR2 YYEKEE (reference sequence). The CDR3 sequence is 20 residues long. CDR3 protein: CASSFGRLAGGGSGVNVLTF. For the CDR3, the DNA is TGTGCCAGCAGCTTCGGGAGACTAGCGGGCGGGGGATCTGGGGTCAACGTCCTGACTTTC.

This clonotype was counted a few times. This chain connects TRBV10-3 to TRBJ2-5, with 8 positions matching TRBD1. CDR1 is ENHRY and CDR2 is SYGVKD in the germline V gene. The V gene end was trimmed by 10 bases and the J gene end by 4 bases; junction bases not matched to a gene: 5. CDR3 length equals 12 residues. As DNA, the CDR3 is TGTGCCAGCGGACAGGGAACAGAGACCCAGTACTTC. Amino acid sequence: CASGQGTETQYF.

This clonotype came up a few times. This sequence joins TRBV27 and TRBJ1-5; no definite D call. This CDR3 spans 13 amino acids. V lost 2 bases and J 6 bases, leaving 8 bases between the germline ends. The germline V gene encodes CDR1 MNHEY and CDR2 SMNVEV (reference sequence). This CDR3 reads CASSLVGFQPQHF. The CDR3 DNA reads TGTGCCAGCAGTTTAGTGGGGTTTCAGCCCCAGCATTTT.

The rearrangement joins TRBV7-2 to TRBJ2-5; perhaps D is TRBD1 or TRBD2 (6 bases each). The CDR3 contains 16 residues. CDR1 SGHTA and CDR2 FQGNSA come from the germline V gene. Trimming removed 3 bases from V and 4 bases from J, with 18 bases in between. In DNA form, the CDR3 reads TGTGCCAGCAGCTTTGCCCCGGGGGCCCCGGGAGAGACCCAGTACTTC. This encodes CASSFAPGAPGETQYF.

This clonotype was counted between two and nine times. The chain joins TRBV18 to TRBJ2-1, with 9 nucleotides matching TRBD1. The CDR3 spans 15 residues. The V gene end was trimmed by 3 bases and the J gene end by 7 bases; junction bases not matched to a gene: 7. Germline V gives CDR1 KGHSH, CDR2 LQKENI. The CDR3 DNA sequence: TGTGCCAGCTCACCGACCGACAGGGGGATGAATGAGCAGTTCTTC. It encodes CASSPTDRGMNEQFF.

The sample holds a few counts of this clonotype. The chain carries TRBV30 and TRBJ1-2, with unresolved D. Between the trimmed V and J ends, which lost 5 bases and 0 bases, there was a span of 7 bases. This CDR3 is 12 amino acids long. Germline V gives CDR1 GTSNPN, CDR2 SVGIG (reference sequence). This CDR3 reads CAWGRANYGYTF. Here the CDR3 DNA reads TGTGCCTGGGGGCGAGCTAACTATGGCTACACCTTC.